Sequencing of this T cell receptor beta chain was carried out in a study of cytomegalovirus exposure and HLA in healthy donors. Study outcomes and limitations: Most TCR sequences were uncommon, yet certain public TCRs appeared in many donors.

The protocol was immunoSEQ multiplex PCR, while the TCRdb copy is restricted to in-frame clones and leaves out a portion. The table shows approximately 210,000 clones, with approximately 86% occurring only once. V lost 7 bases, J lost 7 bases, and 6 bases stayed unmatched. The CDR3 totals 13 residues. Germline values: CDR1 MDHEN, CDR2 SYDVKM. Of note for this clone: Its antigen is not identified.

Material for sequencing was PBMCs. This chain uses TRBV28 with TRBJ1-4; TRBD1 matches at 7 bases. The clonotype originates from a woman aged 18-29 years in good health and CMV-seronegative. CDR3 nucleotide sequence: TGTGCCAGCACAGAGAACAGGGGTGAAAAACTGTTTTTT. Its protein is CASTENRGEKLFF.